The 21 T cell receptor beta chains in this list originate from one sample, sequenced in a study of CD8 T cells in ankylosing spondylitis. In TCRdb, the 5' RACE reads were re-called with MiXCR into one record per CDR3 protein. The sample has 250,000 to 350,000 distinct CDR3 sequences, under 25% seen once. Sequenced material: blood, either unsorted or a sorted T cell fraction (not recorded which). These receptors were taken from a female donor with ankylosing spondylitis or in good health (not recorded which).

A few counts support this clonotype. The V gene is TRBV29-1, the J gene TRBJ1-2; 9 positions agree with TRBD1. Germline values: CDR1 SQVTM, CDR2 ANQGSEA. CDR3 size: 13 residues. After removal of 0 bases from V and 8 bases from J, the junction contained 4 bases not matched to a gene. The CDR3 DNA reads TGCAGCGTTGAAGAGGGGACAGGGAGGGGCTACACCTTC. Residues: CSVEEGTGRGYTF.

This clonotype was counted between two and nine times. This chain connects TRBV6-1 to TRBJ2-7; the D is unclear. This CDR3 contains 14 residues. CDR1 and CDR2 (germline): MNHNS, SASEGT. Trimming took 6 bases from V and 6 from J, leaving 18 bases between them. The CDR3 loop reads CASSPGAYTGEQYF. The CDR3 DNA is TGTGCCAGCAGCCCCGGCGCCTATACGGGCGAGCAGTACTTC.

This clonotype was detected a few times. CDR3 protein: CSAPGGWGSTDTQYF. For the CDR3, the DNA is TGCAGTGCCCCAGGGGGCTGGGGTAGCACAGATACGCAGTATTTT. The chain links TRBV20-1 to TRBJ2-3; 8 bases fit TRBD1. CDR1 is DFQATT and CDR2 is SNEGSKA in the germline V gene (reference sequence). V shed 6 bases, J shed 0 bases, and the junction held 8 bases outside the gene matches. This CDR3 is 15 amino acids long.

This clonotype was found a few times. This chain joins TRBV14 and TRBJ1-1; D possibly corresponds to TRBD1 (5 bases). The CDR3 contains 14 residues. Germline CDR1 SGHDN, CDR2 FVKESK. Trimming removed 5 bases from V and 1 base from J, with 11 bases in between. Written as DNA, the CDR3 is TGTGCCAGCAGCGTCAGGGTTTCGAACACTGAAGCTTTCTTT. Its translation: CASSVRVSNTEAFF.

CDR3 in amino acids: CASSPLRGFQPQHF. In DNA, the CDR3 is TGTGCCAGCAGCCCTCTCCGGGGCTTTCAGCCCCAGCATTTT. The J gene is TRBJ1-5, the V gene TRBV7-2, with D maybe TRBD1 (5 bases). V lost 5 bases, J lost 6 bases, and 14 bases lay in between. Germline V lookup: CDR1 SGHTA, CDR2 FQGNSA. The CDR3 is 14 amino acids.

The J gene is TRBJ2-1, the V gene TRBV7-3; TRBD2 matches 8 bases. The CDR3 has 12 residues. In germline, CDR1 is SGHTA, CDR2 FQGTGA. V was clipped by 6 bases and J by 10 bases; unmatched bases: 5. The CDR3 loop reads CASSHSGKEQFF. The DNA of the CDR3 is TGTGCCAGCAGTCATAGCGGGAAAGAGCAGTTCTTC.

This clonotype occurred many times. The chain has TRBV20-1 and TRBJ2-1; no firm D call. Germline loops: CDR1 DFQATT, CDR2 SNEGSKA (reference sequence). The CDR3 spans 14 residues. Trimming took 3 bases from V and 1 from J, leaving 10 bases between them. CDR3 nucleotide sequence: TGCAGTGCTAGTGAATTTCGATCCTACAATGAGCAGTTCTTC. It codes for CSASEFRSYNEQFF.

In nucleotides, the CDR3 is TGCGCCAGCACCGGGACTAGCGGGAACAATGAGCAGTTCTTC. Protein sequence: CASTGTSGNNEQFF. The V call is TRBV5-1, the J call TRBJ2-1, with 13 bases lining up with TRBD2. V dropped 6 bases and J dropped 5; count of bases not matched to a gene: 2. The germline V gene encodes CDR1 SGHRS and CDR2 YFSETQ. The CDR3 spans 14 residues.

The chain employs TRBV4-3 and TRBJ2-3; the D is unclear. V lost 0 bases to trimming and J lost 2 bases, with 9 bases between them. The CDR3 is 15 amino acids. Germline V lookup: CDR1 LGHNA, CDR2 YSLEER. This chain's CDR3 is CASSQDYSDTDTQYF. CDR3 coding DNA: TGCGCCAGCAGCCAAGACTACTCCGACACAGATACGCAGTATTTT.

The V call is TRBV7-2, the J call TRBJ2-3, with 11 nucleotides matching TRBD2. Germline assignment: CDR1 SGHTA and CDR2 FQGNSA. The CDR3 runs to 16 residues. V trimming: 1 base; J trimming: 5 bases; junction bases outside the gene matches: 5. The CDR3 is CASSLVSGRAGDTQYF. In DNA form, the CDR3 reads TGTGCCAGCAGCTTAGTTAGCGGGAGGGCCGGAGATACGCAGTATTTT.

The rearrangement uses TRBV6-2 or TRBV6-3 and TRBJ2-2; D gene ambiguous. CDR1 is MNHEY and CDR2 is SVGEGT in the germline V gene. The CDR3 has 13 residues. The ends were cut back, 6 bases at V and 4 bases at J, with 9 bases in the middle. CDR3: CASSSKTTGELFF. In nucleotides, the CDR3 is TGTGCCAGCAGCTCTAAGACCACCGGGGAGCTGTTTTTT.

This clonotype was counted a few times. V gene TRBV20-1 combines with J gene TRBJ2-7; 10 positions agree with TRBD2. Germline V gene sequence: CDR1 DFQATT, CDR2 SNEGSKA (reference sequence). The J segment lost 7 bases and the V segment lost 3 bases, leaving 15 bases of the junction unmatched. The CDR3 has 16 residues. CDR3 DNA: TGCAGTGCTAGTGCTCTAGCGGGAGTAGCAGTGAGAGAGCAGTACTTC. Translation: CSASALAGVAVREQYF.

This clonotype was picked up a small number of times. The rearrangement joins TRBV20-1 to TRBJ2-7; TRBD2 might be the D (6 bases). CDR3 length: 12 amino acids. The V and J ends lost 2 bases and 6 bases respectively, with 11 bases between them. Germline CDR1 DFQATT, CDR2 SNEGSKA (reference sequence). CDR3 DNA sequence: TGCAGTGCTAGATGGCTAGCGACCGAGCAGTACTTC. Its protein product is CSARWLATEQYF.

This chain links TRBV5-1 with TRBJ2-1; 10 bases agree with TRBD2. The CDR3 loop spans 16 amino acids. With 4 bases clipped from V and 3 bases from J, the junction kept 7 bases outside the gene matches. Germline CDR1 SGHRS, CDR2 YFSETQ. In DNA form, the CDR3 reads TGCGCCAGCAGCGTTTCTAGCGGGAGCTTCTACAATGAGCAGTTCTTC. It codes for CASSVSSGSFYNEQFF.

The rearrangement uses TRBV6-1 and TRBJ1-4, with 10 nucleotides matching TRBD1. Germline CDR1 is MNHNS and CDR2 is SASEGT. The CDR3 length is 14 residues. With V trimmed by 9 bases and J by 5 bases, 6 bases remained unmatched. The CDR3 sequence: CASSAGQGNEKLFF. For the CDR3, the DNA is TGTGCCAGTTCCGCGGGACAGGGGAATGAAAAACTGTTTTTT.

This clonotype was observed many times. The rearrangement uses TRBV29-1 and TRBJ1-2; 12 bases line up with TRBD1. The J segment lost 11 bases and the V segment lost 7 bases, leaving 8 bases of the junction unmatched. CDR3 length: 12 residues. In germline, CDR1 is SQVTM, CDR2 ANQGSEA. CDR3 protein: CSAPGQGAEYTF. The CDR3 DNA reads TGCAGCGCACCGGGACAGGGGGCGGAGTACACCTTC.

Many counts were recorded for this clonotype. V usage is TRBV6-5 and J usage is TRBJ2-7; no clear D. This CDR3 region has 11 residues. The V gene's germline CDR1 is MNHEY and CDR2 SVGAGI. The germline V and J ends were trimmed by 6 bases and 5 bases, with 8 bases remaining between them. The CDR3 here is CASRHQHEQYF. For the CDR3, the DNA is TGTGCCAGCAGACATCAGCACGAGCAGTACTTC.

This clonotype was recorded at least ten times. The chain uses TRBV10-3 and TRBJ2-3, with TRBD1 identical over 9 bases. The CDR3 length is 17 residues. CDR1 and CDR2 (germline): ENHRY, SYGVKD. Trimming removed 5 bases from V and 2 bases from J; junction bases left unmatched: 11. The CDR3, as DNA: TGTGCCATCAGTCACTCCCGGGACAGGGAAACCACAGATACGCAGTATTTT. This gives the protein CAISHSRDRETTDTQYF.

This clonotype was picked up a small number of times. This chain connects TRBV6-1 to TRBJ2-7; 7 nucleotides match TRBD2. The germline V gene encodes CDR1 MNHNS and CDR2 SASEGT. Trimming cost V 11 bases and J 2 bases; bases outside gene matches: 6. This CDR3 contains 12 residues. The CDR3 protein is CAGRAGPYEQYF. The DNA for the CDR3 is TGTGCCGGGAGGGCAGGGCCCTACGAGCAGTACTTC.

This chain joins TRBV20-1 and TRBJ1-1, with D possibly being TRBD1 (5 bases). Trimming shortened V by 8 bases and J by 1 base, and 17 bases separated the two germline ends. The CDR3 length is 14 residues. Germline V gives CDR1 DFQATT, CDR2 SNEGSKA (reference sequence). This CDR3 reads CSSGGKDENTEAFF. The CDR3 region has the DNA TGCAGTTCTGGGGGAAAGGATGAGAACACTGAAGCTTTCTTT.

This clonotype came up a few times. The CDR3 is CSARTSGNILYF. Written as DNA, the CDR3 is TGCAGTGCGCGGACTAGCGGGAATATTCTGTACTTC. The chain uses TRBV20-1 and TRBJ2-7; 12 bases agree with TRBD2. J gave up 12 bases and V 6 bases, and 9 bases lay outside the gene matches. The CDR3 consists of 12 residues. The germline gives CDR1 DFQATT, CDR2 SNEGSKA (reference sequence).